The following is a T cell receptor beta chain sequence with its context. This entry is derived from a study of OX40 agonist ivuxolimab in advanced cancers. In germline, CDR1 is SGHTS, CDR2 YDEGEE. The length of the CDR3 is 16 residues. With V trimmed by 1 base and J by 8 bases, 12 bases remained unmatched. Profiling relied on immunoSEQ multiplex PCR, and the TCRdb table lists in-frame clones only, not all of them. The data show 30,000 to 40,000 clones, more than 70% seen once. The TCR sequence derives from an adult with an advanced solid tumor such as melanoma, head and neck, liver or kidney cancer. The material was CD4+ or CD8+ T cells sorted from blood, obtained in a trial of the OX40 agonist ivuxolimab. This chain joins TRBV5-8 and TRBJ1-2; 9 bases are shared with TRBD1. The CDR3 DNA sequence: TGTGCCAGCAGCTTGTCCGGGACAGGGAATGTAGGCGGCTACACCTTC. It codes for CASSLSGTGNVGGYTF.